Shown below are 30 T cell receptor beta chains from a single sample sequenced in a study of cytomegalovirus exposure and HLA in healthy donors. Sequencing used immunoSEQ multiplex PCR; TCRdb keeps in-frame clones, though not all of them. The sample records 150,000 to 200,000 clones, roughly 91% being singletons. Sequencing used PBMCs. These receptors were obtained from a man aged 18 to 29 in good health and CMV-seropositive.

This clone was observed a single time. The chain employs TRBV7-9 and TRBJ2-7; 12 nucleotides line up with TRBD2. This CDR3 is built from 17 residues. Trimming took 1 base from V and 5 from J; bases not matched to a gene: 9. Germline CDR1 is SEHNR and CDR2 is FQNEAQ (reference sequence). The CDR3 reads CASSLVLRLAGEDEQYF. The CDR3 DNA sequence: TGTGCCAGCAGCTTAGTTTTGAGACTAGCGGGAGAGGACGAGCAGTACTTC.

The chain employs TRBV7-9 and TRBJ2-7, with TRBD1 as a possible D gene (6 bases). Germline loops: CDR1 SEHNR, CDR2 FQNEAQ (reference sequence). V was trimmed by 0 bases and J by 7 bases, leaving 19 bases between them. CDR3 length: 16 amino acids. CDR3 loop: CASSLAGGDRLGEQYF. The CDR3 DNA reads as TGTGCCAGCAGCTTAGCGGGCGGCGACAGGTTGGGGGAGCAGTACTTC.

The chain couples TRBV5-6 to TRBJ1-4; D call uncertain. V was clipped by 4 bases and J by 6 bases, with 13 bases between them. CDR1 and CDR2 (germline): SGHDT, YYEEEE. The CDR3 length is 14 residues. The CDR3 nucleotides read TGTGCCAGCAGCGTCGGGAAAGGTTATGAAAAACTGTTTTTT. It yields the protein CASSVGKGYEKLFF. The variable domain in full, with the rest retrieved from reference TRBV5-6 and TRBJ1-4, is DAGVTQSPTHLIKTRGQQVTLRCSPKSGHDTVSWYQQALGQGPQFIFQYYEEEERQRGNFPDRFSGHQFPNYSSELNVNALLLGDSALYLCASSVGKGYEKLFFGSGTQLSVL.

J is TRBJ1-1 and V is TRBV27; 9 bases agree with TRBD1. The germline CDR1 and CDR2 sequences are MNHEY and SMNVEV (reference sequence). This CDR3 region has 17 residues. Trimming cost V 3 bases and J 0 bases; bases outside gene matches: 8. As DNA, the CDR3 is TGTGCCAGCAGTTTCCGGGACAGGGACGGGGTGAACACTGAAGCTTTCTTT. It specifies CASSFRDRDGVNTEAFF.

The V and J genes are TRBV29-1 and TRBJ2-5; 12 bases fit TRBD1. CDR1 SQVTM and CDR2 ANQGSEA come from the germline V gene. The CDR3 is made up of 14 amino acids. V lost 5 bases and J lost 5; bases outside the gene matches: 6. The CDR3 reads CSVWDRGLEETQYF. CDR3 coding DNA: TGCAGCGTTTGGGACAGGGGGCTTGAGGAGACCCAGTACTTC.

The V and J genes are TRBV30 and TRBJ2-7; TRBD1 agrees at 8 bases. The trim removed 5 bases at V and 2 bases at J, leaving 14 bases unmatched. Germline CDR1 is GTSNPN and CDR2 is SVGIG (reference sequence). This CDR3 region has 16 residues. CDR3 amino acids: CAWRKPGTGGAYEQYF. In nucleotides, the CDR3 is TGTGCCTGGCGCAAACCTGGGACAGGAGGGGCCTACGAGCAGTACTTC.

J is TRBJ1-1 and V is TRBV5-4; D possibly corresponds to TRBD1 (5 bases). Trimming pared 3 bases from V and 8 bases from J, leaving 11 bases between. Looked up from germline, CDR1 is SGHNT and CDR2 is YYREEE (reference sequence). This CDR3 has 12 residues. The CDR3 DNA sequence: TGTGCCAGCAGCTCGACGTGGGGCGAAGCTTTCTTT. It codes for CASSSTWGEAFF.

The chain links TRBV7-9 to TRBJ2-3, with TRBD2 matching over 11 bases. Germline V lookup: CDR1 SEHNR, CDR2 FQNEAQ (reference sequence). The CDR3 length is 15 residues. V shed 1 base, J shed 6 bases, and the junction held 3 bases outside the gene matches. This CDR3 reads CASSLVAGGYDTQYF. CDR3 coding DNA: TGTGCCAGCAGCTTAGTAGCGGGAGGGTACGATACGCAGTATTTT.

This chain uses TRBV28 with TRBJ1-1; 7 positions agree with TRBD1. The CDR3 runs to 14 residues. Germline CDR1 reads MDHEN; CDR2 reads SYDVKM. The V gene end was trimmed by 10 bases and the J gene end by 7 bases; junction bases not matched to a gene: 15. This CDR3 reads CATSPGQYPFEAFF. The CDR3 nucleotides are TGTGCCACATCGCCGGGACAGTATCCCTTTGAAGCTTTCTTT.

The genes are TRBV5-1 and TRBJ2-7; possible D gene TRBD2, 7 bases. CDR1 SGHRS and CDR2 YFSETQ come from the germline V gene. The CDR3 loop spans 12 amino acids. The V end was cut by 5 bases, the J end by 6 bases, with 12 bases between. The CDR3: CASREGGGEQYF. The DNA for the CDR3 is TGCGCCAGCAGGGAGGGAGGGGGCGAGCAGTACTTC.

The chain combines TRBV5-4 with TRBJ2-7, with D perhaps matching TRBD1 (6 bases). CDR1 and CDR2 from the germline V gene are SGHNT and YYREEE (reference sequence). The V end was cut by 2 bases, the J end by 4 bases, with 16 bases between. CDR3 size: 15 residues. The CDR3 bases are TGTGCCAGCAGCTTACAACCGGGACACGGTTACGAGCAGTACTTC. Translating it yields CASSLQPGHGYEQYF.

The V and J genes are TRBV6-5 and TRBJ1-1, with 9 bases matching TRBD1. CDR3 length equals 14 residues. Germline V lookup: CDR1 MNHEY, CDR2 SVGAGI. Trimming cost V 11 bases and J 8 bases; bases outside gene matches: 15. The CDR3 here is CASRDRVLVTEAFF. CDR3 sequence (DNA): TGTGCCTCTCGGGACAGGGTTCTCGTCACCGAAGCTTTCTTT.

The chain couples TRBV7-9 to TRBJ2-7, with TRBD2 matching 8 bases. With 5 bases clipped from V and 3 bases from J, the junction kept 6 bases outside the gene matches. This CDR3 region has 14 residues. CDR1 and CDR2 (germline): SEHNR, FQNEAQ (reference sequence). The CDR3 here is CASSHTGGVYEQYF. The CDR3 DNA sequence: TGTGCCAGCAGCCACACGGGGGGGGTCTACGAGCAGTACTTC.

The chain couples TRBV5-6 to TRBJ2-1, with D maybe TRBD1 (5 bases). The CDR3 contains 15 residues. Germline CDR1 reads SGHDT; CDR2 reads YYEEEE. V gave up 0 bases and J gave up 5 bases, with 12 bases separating them. This CDR3 is CASSLAGLGDNEQFF. Here the CDR3 DNA reads TGTGCCAGCAGCTTGGCCGGGCTAGGGGACAATGAGCAGTTCTTC.

This chain joins TRBV6-1 and TRBJ2-6; possible D gene TRBD1, 6 bases. Looked up from germline, CDR1 is MNHNS and CDR2 is SASEGT. Trimming stripped 0 bases from V and 2 bases from J, with 14 bases between. The CDR3 consists of 18 residues. This CDR3 is CASSEAQTGPPGANVLTF. The DNA of the CDR3 is TGTGCCAGCAGTGAAGCCCAAACAGGGCCCCCTGGGGCCAACGTCCTGACTTTC.

The V call is TRBV5-4, the J call TRBJ2-7; weak D call: TRBD2 (7 bases). Germline V gene sequence: CDR1 SGHNT, CDR2 YYREEE (reference sequence). Trimming removed 3 bases at V and 0 bases at J, with 10 bases between. The length of the CDR3 is 14 residues. CDR3 sequence reads: CASSSRGGSYEQYF. CDR3 DNA sequence: TGTGCCAGCAGCTCTAGGGGGGGCTCCTACGAGCAGTACTTC.

This clone appeared a few times. V is TRBV15 and J is TRBJ2-1; 10 bases are a match to TRBD2. V lost 5 bases, J lost 4 bases, and 5 bases stayed unmatched. The CDR3 is 15 amino acids. In germline, CDR1 is LNHNV, CDR2 YYDKDF (reference sequence). CDR3 DNA sequence: TGTGCCACCAGCCGCGGACTAGCGGATTACAATGAGCAGTTCTTC. It encodes CATSRGLADYNEQFF.

In this sample, this clone turned up a few times. The chain combines TRBV27 with TRBJ2-7; 13 bases align to TRBD2. The germline V gene encodes CDR1 MNHEY and CDR2 SMNVEV (reference sequence). The V segment lost 9 bases and the J segment 5 bases; nucleotides outside the gene matches: 10. The CDR3 covers 15 residues. CDR3 protein: CASSPGLAGIHEQYF. The CDR3 DNA sequence: TGTGCCAGTTCTCCGGGACTAGCGGGAATCCACGAGCAGTACTTC.

The chain is built from TRBV4-1 and TRBJ2-3; a weak D match, TRBD1 (7 bases). This CDR3 is 16 amino acids long. CDR1 MGHRA and CDR2 YSYEKL come from the germline V gene. V lost 0 bases and J lost 2, with 12 bases in between. This chain's CDR3 is CASSQDGGTVTDTQYF. The CDR3 DNA reads as TGCGCCAGCAGCCAAGATGGGGGGACAGTCACAGATACGCAGTATTTT.

The gene calls are TRBV11-3 and TRBJ2-7; 12 bases are a match to TRBD2. In germline, CDR1 is SGHNT, CDR2 YENEEA. The CDR3 is 16 residues long. V was clipped by 3 bases and J by 1 base; unmatched bases: 4. Here the CDR3 DNA reads TGTGCCAGCAGCTTCACTAGCGGGAGGAGGTCCTACGAGCAGTACTTC. Translation: CASSFTSGRRSYEQYF.

V and J are TRBV5-5 and TRBJ2-1; TRBD2 aligns across 10 bases. Trimming took 0 bases from V and 6 from J; bases not matched to a gene: 3. The CDR3 is 15 residues long. Germline V gene lookup returns CDR1 SGHKS and CDR2 YYEKEE (reference sequence). As DNA, the CDR3 is TGTGCCAGCAGCTTGGCTAGCGGGAGTCCCAATGAGCAGTTCTTC. Amino acid sequence: CASSLASGSPNEQFF.

This chain links TRBV11-2 with TRBJ2-1; 9 bases line up with TRBD2. The length of the CDR3 is 13 residues. Germline CDR1 and CDR2: SGHAT and FQNNGV. Trimming cost V 10 bases and J 5 bases; bases outside gene matches: 6. CDR3 loop: CATDSGSHNEQFF. CDR3 in DNA: TGTGCCACCGATAGCGGGAGCCACAATGAGCAGTTCTTC. The full variable domain, completed using reference TRBV11-2 and TRBJ2-1, is EAGVAQSPRYKIIEKRQSVAFWCNPISGHATLYWYQQILGQGPKLLIQFQNNGVVDDSQLPKDRFSAERLKGVDSTLKIQPAKLEDSAVYLCATDSGSHNEQFFGPGTRLTVL.

CDR3: CASRGAGTTRYEQYF. Here the CDR3 DNA reads TGTGCCAGCAGGGGTGCCGGGACTACCCGATACGAGCAGTACTTC. The chain links TRBV11-2 to TRBJ2-7; the match to TRBD2 covers 7 bases. CDR1 and CDR2 (germline): SGHAT, FQNNGV. The V and J ends lost 6 bases and 4 bases, in that order; junction bases with no gene match: 12. This CDR3 spans 15 amino acids.

The genes are TRBV6-5 and TRBJ2-7, with 16 nucleotides matching TRBD2. Germline CDR1 MNHEY, CDR2 SVGAGI. This CDR3 has 16 residues. J lost 6 bases, V lost 2 bases, and 4 bases had no gene match. The CDR3 coding sequence is TGTGCCAGCAGTTACACGGGACTAGCGGGAGGGGTCGAGCAGTACTTC. It translates to CASSYTGLAGGVEQYF.

The rearrangement joins TRBV29-1 to TRBJ2-1; TRBD1 agrees at 8 bases. Per the germline V gene, CDR1 is SQVTM and CDR2 is ANQGSEA. After removal of 5 bases from V and 2 bases from J, the junction contained 5 bases not matched to a gene. The CDR3 sequence is 14 residues long. The CDR3 DNA follows: TGCAGCGTTCAACAGGGGGGCCCCTACAATGAGCAGTTCTTC. Translated, it gives CSVQQGGPYNEQFF.

Comments on this clone: Other DNA sequences in this sample translate to the same CDR3. V and J are TRBV6-5 and TRBJ2-2; 9 positions agree with TRBD1. CDR3 length equals 15 residues. V was clipped by 2 bases and J by 4 bases; unmatched bases: 2. CDR1 is MNHEY and CDR2 is SVGAGI in the germline V gene. The CDR3: CASSYGTGSTGELFF. For the CDR3, the DNA is TGTGCCAGCAGTTACGGGACAGGGAGCACCGGGGAGCTGTTTTTT.

The V and J genes are TRBV7-9 and TRBJ1-2, with D maybe TRBD1 (6 bases). This CDR3 spans 17 amino acids. Germline values: CDR1 SEHNR, CDR2 FQNEAQ (reference sequence). V shed 2 bases and J shed 5 bases, with 21 bases lying between them. The CDR3 is CASSLSGGGLRVYGYTF. The CDR3 region has the DNA TGTGCCAGCAGCTTAAGCGGGGGCGGTCTTAGGGTATATGGCTACACCTTC.

This sequence joins TRBV18 and TRBJ2-1; 11 bases fit TRBD2. The trim removed 8 bases at V and 5 bases at J, leaving 8 bases unmatched. CDR1 is KGHSH, CDR2 LQKENI, per germline. The CDR3 is made up of 15 amino acids. DNA of the CDR3: TGTGCCAGCAACGAACTAGCGGGGGCTCACAATGAGCAGTTCTTC. It translates to CASNELAGAHNEQFF. The whole variable domain, remainder taken from reference TRBV18 and TRBJ2-1, is NAGVMQNPRHLVRRRGQEARLRCSPMKGHSHVYWYRQLPEEGLKFMVYLQKENIIDESGMPKERFSAEFPKEGPSILRIQQVVRGDSAAYFCASNELAGAHNEQFFGPGTRLTVL.

V gene TRBV10-3 combines with J gene TRBJ2-1; no reliable D call. CDR1 ENHRY and CDR2 SYGVKD come from the germline V gene. The ends were cut back, 7 bases at V and 5 bases at J, with 9 bases in the middle. The CDR3 is made up of 12 amino acids. The CDR3 spells CAIMSRNNEQFF. The DNA for the CDR3 is TGTGCCATCATGAGCCGAAACAATGAGCAGTTCTTC.

The J gene is TRBJ2-1, the V gene TRBV7-9; 9 positions agree with TRBD2. V dropped 0 bases and J dropped 5; count of bases not matched to a gene: 8. The CDR3 length is 17 residues. Germline-derived CDR1 and CDR2 are SEHNR and FQNEAQ (reference sequence). The CDR3 reads CASSLAILVAGDNEQFF. The CDR3 DNA sequence: TGTGCCAGCAGCTTAGCCATTCTAGTAGCGGGGGACAATGAGCAGTTCTTC.